This T cell receptor (beta chain) emerged from a study of blood T cells in healthy people across ages. Then a second PCR, running about 6 to 12 cycles, was carried out with a sample-barcoded 5' primer and a J-beta primer mix. A single record per CDR3 protein comes from TCRdb applying MiXCR to the 5' RACE reads. Among roughly 860,000 distinct CDR3 sequences listed, approximately 67% were seen once. CDR1 is SGHVS, CDR2 FNYEAQ, per germline. The V and J ends lost 6 bases and 13 bases, in that order; junction bases with no gene match: 15. The CDR3 runs to 15 residues. Sequenced input: blood. This rearrangement joins TRBV7-6 to TRBJ2-4; 10 nucleotides align to TRBD1. The TCR sequence derives from a man aged 30 to 45 in good health. CDR3 DNA: TGTGCCAGCAGTTTAACCTGGGACAGGGGAGCTGAGCAGTACTTC. Translation: CASSLTWDRGAEQYF.